This TCR beta chain was sequenced for a study of breast tumors, draining lymph nodes, adjacent tissues. The study, taken as a whole, reports: Tumor repertoires ranked between lymph nodes and nontumor tissue in diversity, with V and J gene preferences. That most tumor T cells come from lymph nodes remained unproven. Luminal-like breast cancer showed significantly higher tumor–nontumor repertoire similarity than basal-like.

In TCRdb, the multiplex PCR reads were re-called with MiXCR into one record per CDR3 protein. Among about 220,000 distinct CDR3 sequences listed, roughly a third were seen once. Samples came from axillary lymph nodes draining the breast cancer. This clonotype was seen ten or more times. What it recognizes is unknown. Germline V gene data show CDR1 as MNHNY and CDR2 as SVGAGI (reference sequence). The V end lost 6 bases, the J end lost 2 bases, and 11 bases lay between the germline ends. This CDR3 is built from 13 residues. This TCR was recovered from a female donor with breast cancer. Some clones in this sample may be carry-over from other donors' samples. Sequencing was carried out using axillary lymph node tissue. This sequence joins TRBV6-6 and TRBJ2-7; D is ambiguous. CDR3 coding DNA: TGTGCCAGCAGACAACAAAATACCTACGAGCAGTACTTC. Protein sequence: CASRQQNTYEQYF.